Reported below is one TCR beta chain. The CDR3 sequence is 17 residues long. The V and J ends lost 2 bases and 1 base respectively, with 18 bases between them. Germline V gives CDR1 SGHNT, CDR2 YENEEA. These data belong to a study of blood T cell repertoires in COVID-19. Study-wide context: Collection of acute and convalescent COVID-19 samples took place in the United States, Italy and Spain. PBMCs, B-cell-depleted T cells, or T cells were the source of the cDNA or gDNA that made up the material.

Clones were sequenced by immunoSEQ multiplex PCR, and TCRdb holds only the in-frame ones, with some missing. The data contain 150,000 to 200,000 clones, roughly 89% of them singletons. The chain is built from TRBV11-3 and TRBJ2-7, with TRBD1 as a possible D gene (7 bases). Sequencing input: peripheral blood. The sequence was obtained from a young man with active or convalescent COVID-19. The CDR3 loop is CASSLSGSRGRSYEQYF. CDR3 bases: TGTGCCAGCAGCTTAAGTGGGTCCAGGGGGAGGTCCTACGAGCAGTACTTC.